This T cell receptor beta chain is from a study of blood T cell repertoires in COVID-19. Looking at the study overall: PBMCs, B-cell-depleted T cells, or T cells provided the cDNA or gDNA that made up the material.

The V end was cut by 1 base, the J end by 7 bases, with 16 bases between. The CDR3 consists of 16 residues. Germline values: CDR1 MGHRA, CDR2 YSYEKL. How the authors handled the data: Reference gene primer amplification gave nucleated cell count estimates. The method was immunoSEQ multiplex PCR; TCRdb's version includes in-frame clones alone and lacks a portion of them. V and J calls and clone size are copied from that table; D and trimming were computed from the DNA. Found here are around 230,000 clones, roughly 84% of them singletons; the top ten hold under 30%. Specimen: peripheral blood. This TCR derives from a man aged 35 to 55 with acute or convalescent COVID-19. The chain is built from TRBV4-1 and TRBJ1-4; D may be TRBD1 (5 bases). In nucleotides, the CDR3 is TGCGCCAGCAGCCAAGCCGCCAGGGTGGAATTTGAAAAACTGTTTTTT. Its protein product is CASSQAARVEFEKLFF.